What follows are 14 T cell receptor beta chains derived from one specimen sequenced in a study of T-cell reconstitution after alpha-beta-depleted transplantation in children. Unique molecular identifiers were incorporated when the TCRbeta library was constructed. A single record per CDR3 protein comes from TCRdb applying MiXCR to the PCR reads. The profile shows about 250,000 distinct CDR3 sequences, 20% to 30% of them singletons. Sequencing used PBMCs, mostly from graft donor cells, obtained 360 days after TCRalphabeta/CD19-depleted stem cell transplant. These receptors all come from a female patient between 2 and 15 years old who had a stem cell transplant for congenital amegakaryocytic thrombocytopenia, so the T cells may come from the graft donor.

This chain uses TRBV14 with TRBJ2-1, with no clear D. This CDR3 is built from 12 residues. The V end was cut by 3 bases, the J end by 10 bases, with 10 bases between. Looked up from germline, CDR1 is SGHDN and CDR2 is FVKESK. The CDR3 region is CASSHSWWEQFF. The CDR3 DNA reads TGTGCCAGCAGCCACTCTTGGTGGGAGCAGTTCTTC.

This clonotype was seen a handful of times. The genes are TRBV24-1 and TRBJ1-2; 7 bases map to TRBD1. Germline loops: CDR1 KGHDR, CDR2 SFDVKD. The trim removed 11 bases at V and 6 bases at J, leaving 8 bases unmatched. CDR3 length equals 12 residues. The CDR3: CAISTGFDGYTF. As DNA, the CDR3 is TGTGCCATATCGACAGGGTTCGATGGCTACACCTTC.

The J gene is TRBJ2-7, the V gene TRBV20-1, with D perhaps TRBD1 (6 bases). V lost 3 bases and J 0 bases, leaving 9 bases between the germline ends. Looked up from germline, CDR1 is DFQATT and CDR2 is SNEGSKA (reference sequence). The length of the CDR3 is 13 residues. CDR3 in DNA: TGCAGTGCTAGGTCGGACAGCTCCTACGAGCAGTACTTC. This codes for CSARSDSSYEQYF.

This clonotype was picked up a small number of times. The gene calls are TRBV18 and TRBJ2-2; D gene unclear. CDR1 and CDR2 from the germline V gene are KGHSH and LQKENI. V was trimmed by 0 bases and J by 6 bases, leaving 8 bases between them. The CDR3 is 14 amino acids. The CDR3 protein is CASSPPPNAGELFF. The CDR3, as DNA: TGTGCCAGCTCACCACCGCCCAATGCCGGGGAGCTGTTTTTT.

This clonotype was counted many times. The chain joins TRBV7-2 to TRBJ2-3; D remains unclear. V gave up 1 base and J gave up 1 base, with 6 bases separating them. The germline V gene has CDR1 SGHTA and CDR2 FQGNSA. The CDR3 totals 14 residues. The CDR3 sequence is CASSLDSGTDTQYF. The CDR3 nucleotides read TGTGCCAGCAGCTTAGACAGCGGCACAGATACGCAGTATTTT.

A few counts support this clonotype. The gene calls are TRBV12-3 or TRBV12-4 and TRBJ2-3; D is tentatively TRBD1 or TRBD2 (6 bases each). Trimming removed 9 bases at V and 2 bases at J, with 15 bases between. The CDR3 length is 14 residues. This chain's CDR3 is CASKPGGLTDTQYF. In DNA form, the CDR3 reads TGTGCCAGTAAACCCGGGGGCCTCACAGATACGCAGTATTTT.

This clonotype was observed once. This chain uses TRBV7-6 with TRBJ2-3, with D possibly TRBD1 on 5 matching bases. Germline V CDR1 and CDR2: SGHVS, FNYEAQ. Between the trimmed V and J ends, which lost 5 bases and 2 bases, there was a span of 11 bases. The CDR3 contains 14 residues. The DNA for the CDR3 is TGTGCCAGCAGCCACCGACAGACCACAGATACGCAGTATTTT. Amino acid sequence: CASSHRQTTDTQYF.

The chain carries TRBV9 and TRBJ2-1; tentative D call: TRBD1 (5 bases). CDR3 length equals 15 residues. Germline V CDR1 and CDR2: SGDLS, YYNGEE. Trimming took 5 bases from V and 0 from J, leaving 12 bases between them. CDR3 in amino acids: CASRSTDSSYNEQFF. Written as DNA, the CDR3 is TGTGCCAGCAGATCGACTGACAGCTCCTACAATGAGCAGTTCTTC. The full variable domain, completed using reference TRBV9 and TRBJ2-1, is DSGVTQTPKHLITATGQRVTLRCSPRSGDLSVYWYQQSLDQGLQFLIQYYNGEERAKGNILERFSAQQFPDLHSELNLSSLELGDSALYFCASRSTDSSYNEQFFGPGTRLTVL.

The V call is TRBV5-1, the J call TRBJ2-5; perhaps TRBD2 as D (7 bases). From germline, CDR1 is SGHRS and CDR2 YFSETQ. Trimming shortened V by 0 bases and J by 2 bases, and 14 bases separated the two germline ends. This CDR3 region has 16 residues. CDR3 coding DNA: TGCGCCAGCAGCTTGGGCGTGGGGGGGACACAAGAGACCCAGTACTTC. Amino acid sequence: CASSLGVGGTQETQYF.

The CDR3, as DNA: TGCGCCAGCAGCCTCCGGACAGGGAGCGGGGAGCTGTTTTTT. Translating gives CASSLRTGSGELFF. This rearrangement joins TRBV5-1 to TRBJ2-2; 8 bases are shared with TRBD1. The V segment lost 4 bases and the J segment 7 bases; nucleotides outside the gene matches: 6. Germline assignment: CDR1 SGHRS and CDR2 YFSETQ. The CDR3 runs to 14 residues.

This sequence joins TRBV3-1 and TRBJ2-1, with a possible D match to TRBD2 (5 bases). Looked up from germline, CDR1 is LGHDT and CDR2 is YNNKEL (reference sequence). Between the trimmed V and J ends, which lost 6 bases and 5 bases, there was a span of 17 bases. The CDR3 runs 15 residues. This CDR3 is CASREGPSGHNEQFF. CDR3 nucleotides: TGTGCCAGCAGAGAAGGACCGAGCGGACACAATGAGCAGTTCTTC.

V usage is TRBV7-2 and J usage is TRBJ2-1; tentative D call: TRBD2 (7 bases). Trimming cost V 2 bases and J 5 bases, with 13 bases left between them. Germline V lookup: CDR1 SGHTA, CDR2 FQGNSA. This CDR3 has 15 amino acids. The CDR3 sequence is CASSLLRGADNEQFF. As DNA, the CDR3 is TGTGCCAGCAGCTTATTACGGGGGGCCGACAATGAGCAGTTCTTC.

The chain employs TRBV12-3 or TRBV12-4 and TRBJ2-3; D unresolved. Trimming took off 5 bases at V and 3 bases at J, with 6 bases between the two ends. The CDR3 loop spans 12 amino acids. This CDR3 is CASSPQTDTQYF. In DNA, the CDR3 is TGTGCCAGCAGTCCACAAACAGATACGCAGTATTTT.

The chain carries TRBV19 and TRBJ1-5, with D unresolved. The CDR3 extends over 17 amino acids. Germline values: CDR1 LNHDA, CDR2 SQIVND (reference sequence). Trimming took 7 bases from V and 0 from J, leaving 19 bases between them. The CDR3 is CASKSRPDTYSNQPQHF. CDR3 DNA: TGTGCCAGTAAGAGCAGACCGGATACATATAGCAATCAGCCCCAGCATTTT.